This T cell receptor beta chain was recorded in a study of blood T cell repertoires in COVID-19. In the study overall: Italy, Spain and the United States were the sources of the convalescent and acute COVID-19 samples.

Sequenced by immunoSEQ multiplex PCR; TCRdb stores in-frame clones only, minus some. The data hold a few hundred thousand clones, with over 75% observed a single time. Germline V gene data show CDR1 as SGHRS and CDR2 as YFSETQ. Deletions cut 8 bases from V and 3 bases from J, with 23 bases between. The CDR3 extends over 16 amino acids. This receptor was obtained from a man between 50 and 59 years old with active or convalescent COVID-19. Sequencing used peripheral blood. The chain couples TRBV5-1 to TRBJ2-5; D possibly corresponds to TRBD1 (6 bases). This CDR3 reads CASNRNPTGQKETQYF. The CDR3 nucleotides are TGCGCCAGTAACCGAAACCCAACGGGACAAAAAGAGACCCAGTACTTC.